This TCR beta chain was recorded in a study of cytomegalovirus exposure and HLA in healthy donors. Broader study findings: It was 150 to 200 TCR beta chains that were listed as cytomegalovirus-associated. Both high specificity and high sensitivity reportedly marked the classifier's diagnosis of cytomegalovirus status.

Comment on this clone: What it binds is not known.

The CDR3 extends over 14 amino acids. The ends were cut back, 2 bases at V and 6 bases at J, with 14 bases in the middle. Germline CDR1 is GTSNPN and CDR2 is SVGIG (reference sequence). Method: immunoSEQ multiplex PCR; TCRdb's copy keeps in-frame clones and lacks some. Among about 56,000 clones listed, more than 80% were seen once. The sequencing sample was made of PBMCs. The chain has TRBV30 and TRBJ1-5; maybe TRBD1 (6 bases). The source is a woman aged 18-30 years in good health and CMV-seronegative. CDR3 residues: CAWSPGQGSQPQHF. The CDR3 DNA sequence: TGTGCCTGGAGTCCGGGACAAGGGAGTCAGCCCCAGCATTTT.